A single sample is the source of the 18 T cell receptor beta chains below, sequenced in a study of control samples from healthy donors and cancer patients. The table came from immunoSEQ multiplex PCR; TCRdb's copy has only in-frame clones and leaves some out. The sample contains 150,000 or so clones, more than 80% of which appear only once. Sample: blood. These receptor sequences come from a man aged 35 to 55 in good health.

The chain joins TRBV5-5 to TRBJ2-5; D call uncertain. V lost 1 base and J 5 bases, leaving 3 bases between the germline ends. CDR3 size: 11 residues. Germline lookup yields CDR1 SGHKS and CDR2 YYEKEE (reference sequence). This CDR3 is CASSLWETQYF. CDR3 nucleotide sequence: TGTGCCAGCAGCTTGTGGGAGACCCAGTACTTC.

This clone showed up just once. The gene calls are TRBV3-1 (or the pseudogene TRBV3-2) and TRBJ2-4; unclear D gene. The germline V and J ends were trimmed by 5 bases and 6 bases, with 14 bases remaining between them. The CDR3 loop spans 14 amino acids. Germline V gives CDR1 LGHDT, CDR2 YNNKEL (reference sequence). CDR3 protein: CASSAQGVGNIQYF. The CDR3 DNA reads as TGTGCCAGCAGCGCGCAAGGAGTCGGAAACATTCAGTACTTC.

The genes are TRBV10-1 and TRBJ1-6; tentative D call: TRBD1 (6 bases). Trimming removed 6 bases from V and 4 bases from J, with 19 bases in between. CDR3 length equals 17 residues. The V gene's germline CDR1 is WNHNN and CDR2 SYGVQD (reference sequence). CDR3 region: CASRRTDLGLYNSPLHF. The CDR3 DNA reads as TGCGCCAGCAGAAGGACAGACCTGGGGCTATATAATTCACCCCTCCACTTT.

There are many counts of this clone. The chain is built from TRBV28 and TRBJ1-1; unclear D gene. Deletions cut 6 bases from V and 6 bases from J, with 11 bases between. The CDR3 runs 12 residues. The germline V gene has CDR1 MDHEN and CDR2 SYDVKM. The CDR3 nucleotides are TGTGCCAGCAGCCTCTTCGGGCCTGAAGCTTTCTTT. It specifies CASSLFGPEAFF.

V gene TRBV19 combines with J gene TRBJ2-1; perhaps D is TRBD1 or TRBD2 (5 bases each). The CDR3 is made up of 19 amino acids. Trimming pared 5 bases from V and 8 bases from J, leaving 31 bases between. CDR1 LNHDA and CDR2 SQIVND come from the germline V gene (reference sequence). CDR3 loop: CASSEGTARRSAKQDEQFF. CDR3 in DNA: TGTGCCAGTAGTGAAGGGACGGCAAGGAGGTCGGCGAAGCAGGATGAGCAGTTCTTC.

J is TRBJ2-1 and V is TRBV10-3; D unresolved. Looked up from germline, CDR1 is ENHRY and CDR2 is SYGVKD. The CDR3 is 14 amino acids. Trimming stripped 0 bases from V and 5 bases from J, with 8 bases between. This CDR3 reads CAISESEPDNEQFF. CDR3 nucleotides: TGTGCCATCAGTGAGTCTGAGCCCGACAATGAGCAGTTCTTC.

CDR3 region: CASSGPQGGVSYEQYF. The CDR3 DNA is TGTGCCAGCAGTGGACCCCAGGGCGGGGTCTCCTACGAGCAGTACTTC. V usage is TRBV6-1 and J usage is TRBJ2-7, with D tentatively TRBD2 (6 bases). Germline lookup yields CDR1 MNHNS and CDR2 SASEGT. CDR3 length: 16 amino acids. Trimming shortened V by 4 bases and J by 0 bases, and 16 bases separated the two germline ends.

The V gene is TRBV7-2, the J gene TRBJ2-7, with TRBD1 matching over 8 bases. Germline CDR1 is SGHTA and CDR2 is FQGNSA. This CDR3 has 15 residues. V lost 1 base and J lost 3; bases outside the gene matches: 5. CDR3 sequence reads: CASSLDRGFVYEQYF. CDR3 nucleotide sequence: TGTGCCAGCAGCTTAGACAGGGGGTTTGTCTACGAGCAGTACTTC.

The chain couples TRBV5-4 to TRBJ2-2; 9 nucleotides match TRBD2. Trimming at V came to 5 bases and at J to 2 bases, leaving 4 bases not matched to a gene. Germline CDR1 is SGHNT and CDR2 is YYREEE (reference sequence). The CDR3 runs to 15 residues. The CDR3 nucleotides are TGTGCCAGCAGGAGTAGCGGGGGCAACACCGGGGAGCTGTTTTTT. It encodes CASRSSGGNTGELFF.

This clone is a singleton in its sample. The chain uses TRBV14 and TRBJ1-3; D unclear. V lost 4 bases, J lost 3 bases, and 13 bases lay in between. CDR1 is SGHDN and CDR2 is FVKESK in the germline V gene. CDR3 length: 15 amino acids. The CDR3 coding sequence is TGTGCCAGCAGCCGCTCGGCAGGTGGTGGAAACACCATATATTTT. Its translation is CASSRSAGGGNTIYF.

The chain links TRBV6-5 to TRBJ2-1; D is uncertain. The V and J ends lost 7 bases and 1 base respectively, with 14 bases between them. The CDR3 consists of 15 residues. CDR1 is MNHEY and CDR2 is SVGAGI in the germline V gene. Written as DNA, the CDR3 is TGTGCCAGCATGTCTGCCAGGAATTCCTACAATGAGCAGTTCTTC. Residues: CASMSARNSYNEQFF.

The chain uses TRBV7-9 and TRBJ2-1; 9 bases are shared with TRBD1. V shed 2 bases, J shed 0 bases, and the junction held 5 bases outside the gene matches. CDR1 is SEHNR and CDR2 is FQNEAQ in the germline V gene (reference sequence). CDR3 length: 17 amino acids. The CDR3 bases are TGTGCCAGCAGCTTACCGCCGGGACAGGGCTCCTACAATGAGCAGTTCTTC. Protein product: CASSLPPGQGSYNEQFF.

This rearrangement joins TRBV6-1 to TRBJ1-1; D not certain. Germline CDR1 is MNHNS and CDR2 is SASEGT. Trimming cost V 2 bases and J 0 bases, with 19 bases left between them. The CDR3 is made up of 18 amino acids. CDR3 in amino acids: CASSELVRSGRVNTEAFF. CDR3 coding DNA: TGTGCCAGCAGTGAACTCGTCAGATCGGGTCGGGTGAACACTGAAGCTTTCTTT.

This clone was seen only once. V and J are TRBV3-1 (or the pseudogene TRBV3-2) and TRBJ2-1, with 9 bases that match TRBD2. This CDR3 has 15 amino acids. Per the germline V gene, CDR1 is LGHDT and CDR2 is YNNKEL (reference sequence). V lost 5 bases and J lost 4; bases outside the gene matches: 6. The DNA of the CDR3 is TGTGCCAGCAGCAAAAAGCGGGGGGTTTACAATGAGCAGTTCTTC. Translating it yields CASSKKRGVYNEQFF.

The CDR3 DNA sequence: TGTGCCTGGAGTGTACTTCGGGGCAATCAGCCCCAGCATTTT. It is translated as CAWSVLRGNQPQHF. The chain has TRBV30 and TRBJ1-5; unclear D gene. Germline V gene data show CDR1 as GTSNPN and CDR2 as SVGIG (reference sequence). The CDR3 has 14 residues. Trimming pared 0 bases from V and 2 bases from J, leaving 8 bases between.

The CDR3 loop reads CASSQDPGRAQETQYF. The CDR3 nucleotides read TGTGCCAGCAGCCAAGACCCGGGACGCGCGCAAGAGACCCAGTACTTC. J is TRBJ2-5 and V is TRBV4-2, with D tentatively TRBD1 or TRBD2 (5 bases each). The CDR3 consists of 16 residues. Germline values: CDR1 LGHNA, CDR2 YNFKEQ. The V gene lost 0 bases and the J gene lost 2 bases, with 13 bases spanning the gap.

The chain recombines TRBV24-1 with TRBJ2-4; no clear D. Between the trimmed V and J ends, which lost 3 bases and 8 bases, there was a span of 10 bases. The CDR3 loop spans 13 amino acids. Germline V gives CDR1 KGHDR, CDR2 SFDVKD. CDR3 region: CATSDEPCDIQYF. The CDR3 nucleotides read TGTGCCACCAGTGATGAACCTTGTGACATTCAGTACTTC.

A few counts support this clone. This sequence joins TRBV13 and TRBJ2-3, with D possibly being TRBD2 (7 bases). The CDR3 loop spans 17 amino acids. CDR1 is PRHDT, CDR2 FYEKMQ, per germline (reference sequence). V dropped 5 bases and J dropped 3 bases, with 21 bases sitting between them. The CDR3 spells CASSEKSLGGRTDTQYF. As DNA, the CDR3 is TGTGCCAGCAGCGAGAAAAGTTTGGGGGGGCGTACAGATACGCAGTATTTT.